The clone carrying this T cell receptor (beta chain) has a handful of counts. The data derive from a study of blood T cell repertoires in COVID-19. Authors' analysis steps: Amplification of reference gene primers provided the estimated nucleated cell counts. Sequencing was performed with immunoSEQ multiplex PCR; in TCRdb, only in-frame clones are kept and a portion is missing. That table supplies the V and J calls and clone size; D and trimming were determined from the DNA. This sample has approximately 160,000 clones, with approximately 80% found just once. Material for sequencing was peripheral blood. This clonotype was sampled from a woman aged 45 to 65 in a cohort sampled during active or convalescent COVID-19.

This CDR3 reads CASSTQGGDIQYF. DNA for the CDR3: TGCGCCAGCAGCACACAGGGGGGAGACATTCAGTACTTC. V gene TRBV5-1 combines with J gene TRBJ2-4, with 8 bases aligning to TRBD1. Trimming removed 4 bases from V and 8 bases from J; junction bases left unmatched: 5. The CDR3 runs 13 residues. Germline lookup yields CDR1 SGHRS and CDR2 YFSETQ. Complete variable domain (other parts from reference TRBV5-1 and TRBJ2-4): KAGVTQTPRYLIKTRGQQVTLSCSPISGHRSVSWYQQTPGQGLQFLFEYFSETQRNKGNFPGRFSGRQFSNSRSEMNVSTLELGDSALYLCASSTQGGDIQYFGAGTRLSVL.